The rows below give T cell receptor beta chains drawn from one sample of a study of blood T cell repertoires in COVID-19. Repertoires were generated with immunoSEQ multiplex PCR, while TCRdb's copy carries only in-frame clones and drops some. This table has hundreds of thousands of clones, approximately 85% appearing once. Material: peripheral blood. The origin of the receptors is a man over 45 with active or convalescent COVID-19. Both conserved end residues are trimmed from each CDR3.

CDR3: ASSFTHSDEQY; V: TRBV12-3/TRBV12-4; J: TRBJ2-7; length: 11
CDR3: ASSPTGLANEQF; V: TRBV28; J: TRBJ2-1; length: 12
CDR3: ASSHGRNPYEQY; V: TRBV23-1; J: TRBJ2-7; length: 12
CDR3: ASSLAHPGAQY; V: TRBV7-8; J: TRBJ2-5; length: 11
CDR3: ASSPGQGALVDTQY; V: TRBV7-3; J: TRBJ2-3; length: 14
CDR3: ASSPRGQNLEAF; V: TRBV18; J: TRBJ1-1; length: 12
CDR3: ASSVGASGRANEQF; V: TRBV9; J: TRBJ2-1; length: 14
CDR3: ASSRDWGNEQF; V: TRBV2; J: TRBJ2-1; length: 11
CDR3: ASSPRDRENSPLH; V: TRBV18; J: TRBJ1-6; length: 13
CDR3: ASSAPLDREQY; V: TRBV7-8; J: TRBJ2-7; length: 11
CDR3: ASSPWTGVAKNIQY; V: TRBV7-9; J: TRBJ2-4; length: 14
CDR3: AWTFISGRGYNEQF; V: TRBV30; J: TRBJ2-1; length: 14
CDR3: ASSLYPGGEIYGYT; V: TRBV5-6; J: TRBJ1-2; length: 14
CDR3: ASRGTGTSSGNTIY; V: TRBV27; J: TRBJ1-3; length: 14
CDR3: ASSLEAPGQFYSGNTIY; V: TRBV7-2; J: TRBJ1-3; length: 17
CDR3: ASRIQINEKLF; V: TRBV19; J: TRBJ1-4; length: 11
CDR3: AISEPGGKDTEAF; V: TRBV10-3; J: TRBJ1-1; length: 13